A single sample gave rise to the 17 T cell receptor beta chains below, sequenced in a study of shared clonotypes between healthy human individuals (TCRdb year 2020). The library was generated by the immunoSEQ multiplex PCR assay. Entries here come from immuneACCESS through TCRdb and include only in-frame sequences with V and J called. Some clones fail to appear in such tables; in the studies checked, an unresolved V gene covers under half of the shortfall, and the cause of the remainder is unknown. Present in this sample are 550,000 to 700,000 clones, around three quarters of which were seen just once. The ten largest make up around 1.8% of the sample. The sample comprised memory CD4+ T cells sorted from blood. According to the study, the label for this sample's cell subset or site signals: CD45RA-negative fraction. These TCRs come from a woman younger than 45 in good health.

This clone came up once. This sequence joins TRBV11-1 and TRBJ2-6; TRBD1 agrees at 8 bases. Losses at the gene ends were 3 bases for V and 0 bases for J; bases not matched to a gene: 4. The length of the CDR3 is 17 residues. Germline assignment: CDR1 SGHAT and CDR2 FQDESV (reference sequence). The CDR3, as DNA: TGTGCCAGCAGCTTCGGACAGGGCCGCTCTGGGGCCAACGTCCTGACTTTC. Translated, it gives CASSFGQGRSGANVLTF.

The V call is TRBV7-9, the J call TRBJ2-5, with D possibly TRBD2 on 6 matching bases. Trimming cost V 3 bases and J 9 bases, with 14 bases left between them. Germline CDR1 and CDR2: SEHNR and FQNEAQ (reference sequence). The CDR3 covers 13 residues. The CDR3 protein is CASSFGGLGAQYF. The DNA of the CDR3 is TGTGCCAGCAGCTTTGGGGGACTCGGGGCCCAGTACTTC.

This clone came up a few times. The chain links TRBV28 to TRBJ1-2, with a tentative D call TRBD1 (6 bases). Germline CDR1 MDHEN, CDR2 SYDVKM. Trimming took off 1 base at V and 1 base at J, with 7 bases between the two ends. The CDR3 loop spans 14 amino acids. CDR3 in DNA: TGTGCCAGCAGTTTATCAGGGGATAACTATGGCTACACCTTC. Encoded protein: CASSLSGDNYGYTF.

This clone was seen at least ten times. The rearrangement joins TRBV4-2 to TRBJ2-7, with TRBD2 identical over 10 bases. The V and J ends lost 0 bases and 6 bases, in that order; junction bases with no gene match: 8. The length of the CDR3 is 16 residues. Germline assignment: CDR1 LGHNA and CDR2 YNFKEQ. As DNA, the CDR3 is TGTGCCAGCAGCCAAGATCCCACTAGCGGGATCTTCGAGCAGTACTTC. The encoded protein is CASSQDPTSGIFEQYF.

Worth noting for this clone: An end of the junction differs from the germline gene, which may be a read error. V and J are TRBV13 and TRBJ2-5; 10 bases are shared with TRBD2. Germline V gives CDR1 PRHDT, CDR2 FYEKMQ (reference sequence). This CDR3 region has 16 residues. The CDR3 here is CASSFGYGVPGLAADF. The CDR3 DNA sequence: TGTGCCAGCAGCTTCGGGTACGGGGTTCCTGGACTAGCGGCGGACTTC.

The chain links TRBV6-5 to TRBJ2-7; 15 bases are a match to TRBD2. Germline CDR1 MNHEY, CDR2 SVGAGI. Trimming removed 5 bases from V and 3 bases from J; junction bases left unmatched: 2. The CDR3 has 15 amino acids. CDR3 sequence (DNA): TGTGCCAGCAGTGGACTAGCGGGAGGGCTCTACGAGCAGTACTTC. The encoded protein is CASSGLAGGLYEQYF.

This chain joins TRBV6-1 and TRBJ1-5; 8 positions agree with TRBD1. The CDR3 runs to 15 residues. Trimming cost V 2 bases and J 2 bases; bases outside gene matches: 2. Germline-derived CDR1 and CDR2 are MNHNS and SASEGT. Here the CDR3 reads CASSELGQGNQPQHF. In DNA, the CDR3 is TGTGCCAGCAGTGAATTGGGACAGGGCAATCAGCCCCAGCATTTT.

The chain is built from TRBV18 and TRBJ2-7; D remains ambiguous. Germline V lookup: CDR1 KGHSH, CDR2 LQKENI. The CDR3 has 16 amino acids. The V and J ends lost 2 bases and 5 bases respectively, with 19 bases between them. The CDR3, as DNA: TGTGCCAGCTCACCAACGCCAGATCTAGGCCCCCACGAGCAGTACTTC. Encoded protein: CASSPTPDLGPHEQYF. The full variable domain, with the rest looked up from reference TRBV18 and TRBJ2-7, is NAGVMQNPRHLVRRRGQEARLRCSPMKGHSHVYWYRQLPEEGLKFMVYLQKENIIDESGMPKERFSAEFPKEGPSILRIQQVVRGDSAAYFCASSPTPDLGPHEQYFGPGTRLTVT.

The chain carries TRBV19 and TRBJ2-3, with 7 bases matching TRBD1. CDR3 size: 14 residues. Germline V CDR1 and CDR2: LNHDA, SQIVND (reference sequence). V shed 4 bases and J 1 base; nucleotides not matched to a gene: 2. As DNA, the CDR3 is TGTGCCAGTAGTACCACAGGGGGCACAGATACGCAGTATTTT. Amino acid sequence: CASSTTGGTDTQYF.

The rearrangement uses TRBV28 and TRBJ1-4; 8 nucleotides align to TRBD1. Germline assignment: CDR1 MDHEN and CDR2 SYDVKM. The CDR3 spans 15 residues. J lost 3 bases, V lost 5 bases, and 5 bases had no gene match. The CDR3 DNA reads as TGTGCCAGCAGTCAGCCGACAGGGGCTAATGAAAAACTGTTTTTT. Encoded protein: CASSQPTGANEKLFF.

This clone was seen more than once but under ten times. This rearrangement joins TRBV30 to TRBJ1-2; TRBD1 might be the D (5 bases). This CDR3 region has 14 residues. V was pared by 6 bases and J by 0 bases, with 14 bases between. The germline gives CDR1 GTSNPN, CDR2 SVGIG (reference sequence). CDR3 protein: CACRGGGTNYGYTF. In DNA, the CDR3 is TGTGCCTGCCGAGGCGGGGGTACTAACTATGGCTACACCTTC.

The V call is TRBV12-5, the J call TRBJ2-1, with D possibly TRBD2 on 7 matching bases. The CDR3 has 19 residues. The germline V gene encodes CDR1 LGHNT and CDR2 FRNRAP. Trimming stripped 3 bases from V and 10 bases from J, with 31 bases between. The DNA of the CDR3 is TGTGCTAGTGGTTTCAAACCGCTGGGGGGACAAACTAGCGCCTACGAGCAGTTCTTC. Amino acid sequence: CASGFKPLGGQTSAYEQFF.

As regards this clone: A single base separates this from a much larger clone, so it may be a read error. Other DNA variants within this sample encode the same CDR3. V and J are TRBV2 and TRBJ1-1, with 8 bases identical to TRBD1. Trimming removed 3 bases from V and 3 bases from J; junction bases left unmatched: 0. The length of the CDR3 is 13 residues. Germline V CDR1 and CDR2: SNHLY, FYNNEI. The CDR3 is CASSEDRDTEAFF. The CDR3, as DNA: TGTGCCAGCAGTGAGGACAGGGACACTGAAGCTTTCTTT.

The chain couples TRBV27 to TRBJ1-5, with TRBD1 as a possible D gene (5 bases). Germline CDR1 reads MNHEY; CDR2 reads SMNVEV (reference sequence). V was trimmed by 3 bases and J by 2 bases, leaving 8 bases between them. The CDR3 is made up of 14 amino acids. CDR3 in DNA: TGTGCCAGCAGTTTTTGGGGGGGCAATCAGCCCCAGCATTTT. Translation gives CASSFWGGNQPQHF.

V and J are TRBV4-2 and TRBJ2-7; no reliable D call. V gave up 1 base and J gave up 3 bases, with 10 bases separating them. The CDR3 spans 14 residues. CDR1 is LGHNA, CDR2 YNFKEQ, per germline. The CDR3: CASSQGLLSYEQYF. CDR3 in DNA: TGTGCCAGCAGCCAAGGACTTTTGAGCTACGAGCAGTACTTC.

Points on this clone: Its ends do not fully match the called genes, so a read error is possible. The chain links TRBV28 to TRBJ2-1; 13 bases line up with TRBD2. The CDR3 is 14 residues long. CDR1 is MDHEN and CDR2 is SYDVKM in the germline V gene. The CDR3 DNA is TGCCGTTCCGGGACTAGCGGGGACTACAATGAGCAGTTCTTC. Its translation: CRSGTSGDYNEQFF.

V and J are TRBV25-1 and TRBJ2-7; D possibly matches TRBD1 or TRBD2 (5 bases each). The CDR3 length is 16 residues. Germline CDR1 and CDR2: MGHDK and SYGVNS. V was shortened by 2 bases and J by 5 bases, with 19 bases between the two germline ends. CDR3 sequence reads: CASSERVGDRDHEQYF. The CDR3 nucleotides are TGTGCCAGCAGTGAAAGGGTCGGGGACCGCGACCACGAGCAGTACTTC.